This T cell receptor beta chain is drawn from a study of Ad26.COV2.S vaccination and SARS-CoV-2 variants. The CDR3 length is 14 residues. The V gene's germline CDR1 is SGHRS and CDR2 YFSETQ. With 5 bases removed from V and 4 bases from J, the gap between germline ends came to 15 bases. Treatment described: roughly 20 received Ad26.COV2.S at low or high dose, single or two shots; 5 received placebo; per-sample allocation not given. Samples analyzed were those drawn on day 63 after the first vaccine or placebo injection. Libraries were prepared by immunoSEQ multiplex PCR; TCRdb keeps only in-frame clonotypes and omits some of them. Counted here are about 400,000 clones, about four fifths occurring once; the ten biggest clones make up 7% to 9.5%.

The gene calls are TRBV5-1 and TRBJ2-5; tentatively, D is TRBD2 (6 bases). This receptor was taken from a person between 18 and 65 years old who received the Ad26.COV2.S COVID-19 vaccine or a placebo. Material: peripheral blood, obtained in a trial of Ad26.COV2.S vaccine versus placebo. The CDR3 loop is CASRGVSGLETQYF. The CDR3 DNA follows: TGCGCCAGCAGGGGGGTAAGCGGGCTAGAGACCCAGTACTTC.